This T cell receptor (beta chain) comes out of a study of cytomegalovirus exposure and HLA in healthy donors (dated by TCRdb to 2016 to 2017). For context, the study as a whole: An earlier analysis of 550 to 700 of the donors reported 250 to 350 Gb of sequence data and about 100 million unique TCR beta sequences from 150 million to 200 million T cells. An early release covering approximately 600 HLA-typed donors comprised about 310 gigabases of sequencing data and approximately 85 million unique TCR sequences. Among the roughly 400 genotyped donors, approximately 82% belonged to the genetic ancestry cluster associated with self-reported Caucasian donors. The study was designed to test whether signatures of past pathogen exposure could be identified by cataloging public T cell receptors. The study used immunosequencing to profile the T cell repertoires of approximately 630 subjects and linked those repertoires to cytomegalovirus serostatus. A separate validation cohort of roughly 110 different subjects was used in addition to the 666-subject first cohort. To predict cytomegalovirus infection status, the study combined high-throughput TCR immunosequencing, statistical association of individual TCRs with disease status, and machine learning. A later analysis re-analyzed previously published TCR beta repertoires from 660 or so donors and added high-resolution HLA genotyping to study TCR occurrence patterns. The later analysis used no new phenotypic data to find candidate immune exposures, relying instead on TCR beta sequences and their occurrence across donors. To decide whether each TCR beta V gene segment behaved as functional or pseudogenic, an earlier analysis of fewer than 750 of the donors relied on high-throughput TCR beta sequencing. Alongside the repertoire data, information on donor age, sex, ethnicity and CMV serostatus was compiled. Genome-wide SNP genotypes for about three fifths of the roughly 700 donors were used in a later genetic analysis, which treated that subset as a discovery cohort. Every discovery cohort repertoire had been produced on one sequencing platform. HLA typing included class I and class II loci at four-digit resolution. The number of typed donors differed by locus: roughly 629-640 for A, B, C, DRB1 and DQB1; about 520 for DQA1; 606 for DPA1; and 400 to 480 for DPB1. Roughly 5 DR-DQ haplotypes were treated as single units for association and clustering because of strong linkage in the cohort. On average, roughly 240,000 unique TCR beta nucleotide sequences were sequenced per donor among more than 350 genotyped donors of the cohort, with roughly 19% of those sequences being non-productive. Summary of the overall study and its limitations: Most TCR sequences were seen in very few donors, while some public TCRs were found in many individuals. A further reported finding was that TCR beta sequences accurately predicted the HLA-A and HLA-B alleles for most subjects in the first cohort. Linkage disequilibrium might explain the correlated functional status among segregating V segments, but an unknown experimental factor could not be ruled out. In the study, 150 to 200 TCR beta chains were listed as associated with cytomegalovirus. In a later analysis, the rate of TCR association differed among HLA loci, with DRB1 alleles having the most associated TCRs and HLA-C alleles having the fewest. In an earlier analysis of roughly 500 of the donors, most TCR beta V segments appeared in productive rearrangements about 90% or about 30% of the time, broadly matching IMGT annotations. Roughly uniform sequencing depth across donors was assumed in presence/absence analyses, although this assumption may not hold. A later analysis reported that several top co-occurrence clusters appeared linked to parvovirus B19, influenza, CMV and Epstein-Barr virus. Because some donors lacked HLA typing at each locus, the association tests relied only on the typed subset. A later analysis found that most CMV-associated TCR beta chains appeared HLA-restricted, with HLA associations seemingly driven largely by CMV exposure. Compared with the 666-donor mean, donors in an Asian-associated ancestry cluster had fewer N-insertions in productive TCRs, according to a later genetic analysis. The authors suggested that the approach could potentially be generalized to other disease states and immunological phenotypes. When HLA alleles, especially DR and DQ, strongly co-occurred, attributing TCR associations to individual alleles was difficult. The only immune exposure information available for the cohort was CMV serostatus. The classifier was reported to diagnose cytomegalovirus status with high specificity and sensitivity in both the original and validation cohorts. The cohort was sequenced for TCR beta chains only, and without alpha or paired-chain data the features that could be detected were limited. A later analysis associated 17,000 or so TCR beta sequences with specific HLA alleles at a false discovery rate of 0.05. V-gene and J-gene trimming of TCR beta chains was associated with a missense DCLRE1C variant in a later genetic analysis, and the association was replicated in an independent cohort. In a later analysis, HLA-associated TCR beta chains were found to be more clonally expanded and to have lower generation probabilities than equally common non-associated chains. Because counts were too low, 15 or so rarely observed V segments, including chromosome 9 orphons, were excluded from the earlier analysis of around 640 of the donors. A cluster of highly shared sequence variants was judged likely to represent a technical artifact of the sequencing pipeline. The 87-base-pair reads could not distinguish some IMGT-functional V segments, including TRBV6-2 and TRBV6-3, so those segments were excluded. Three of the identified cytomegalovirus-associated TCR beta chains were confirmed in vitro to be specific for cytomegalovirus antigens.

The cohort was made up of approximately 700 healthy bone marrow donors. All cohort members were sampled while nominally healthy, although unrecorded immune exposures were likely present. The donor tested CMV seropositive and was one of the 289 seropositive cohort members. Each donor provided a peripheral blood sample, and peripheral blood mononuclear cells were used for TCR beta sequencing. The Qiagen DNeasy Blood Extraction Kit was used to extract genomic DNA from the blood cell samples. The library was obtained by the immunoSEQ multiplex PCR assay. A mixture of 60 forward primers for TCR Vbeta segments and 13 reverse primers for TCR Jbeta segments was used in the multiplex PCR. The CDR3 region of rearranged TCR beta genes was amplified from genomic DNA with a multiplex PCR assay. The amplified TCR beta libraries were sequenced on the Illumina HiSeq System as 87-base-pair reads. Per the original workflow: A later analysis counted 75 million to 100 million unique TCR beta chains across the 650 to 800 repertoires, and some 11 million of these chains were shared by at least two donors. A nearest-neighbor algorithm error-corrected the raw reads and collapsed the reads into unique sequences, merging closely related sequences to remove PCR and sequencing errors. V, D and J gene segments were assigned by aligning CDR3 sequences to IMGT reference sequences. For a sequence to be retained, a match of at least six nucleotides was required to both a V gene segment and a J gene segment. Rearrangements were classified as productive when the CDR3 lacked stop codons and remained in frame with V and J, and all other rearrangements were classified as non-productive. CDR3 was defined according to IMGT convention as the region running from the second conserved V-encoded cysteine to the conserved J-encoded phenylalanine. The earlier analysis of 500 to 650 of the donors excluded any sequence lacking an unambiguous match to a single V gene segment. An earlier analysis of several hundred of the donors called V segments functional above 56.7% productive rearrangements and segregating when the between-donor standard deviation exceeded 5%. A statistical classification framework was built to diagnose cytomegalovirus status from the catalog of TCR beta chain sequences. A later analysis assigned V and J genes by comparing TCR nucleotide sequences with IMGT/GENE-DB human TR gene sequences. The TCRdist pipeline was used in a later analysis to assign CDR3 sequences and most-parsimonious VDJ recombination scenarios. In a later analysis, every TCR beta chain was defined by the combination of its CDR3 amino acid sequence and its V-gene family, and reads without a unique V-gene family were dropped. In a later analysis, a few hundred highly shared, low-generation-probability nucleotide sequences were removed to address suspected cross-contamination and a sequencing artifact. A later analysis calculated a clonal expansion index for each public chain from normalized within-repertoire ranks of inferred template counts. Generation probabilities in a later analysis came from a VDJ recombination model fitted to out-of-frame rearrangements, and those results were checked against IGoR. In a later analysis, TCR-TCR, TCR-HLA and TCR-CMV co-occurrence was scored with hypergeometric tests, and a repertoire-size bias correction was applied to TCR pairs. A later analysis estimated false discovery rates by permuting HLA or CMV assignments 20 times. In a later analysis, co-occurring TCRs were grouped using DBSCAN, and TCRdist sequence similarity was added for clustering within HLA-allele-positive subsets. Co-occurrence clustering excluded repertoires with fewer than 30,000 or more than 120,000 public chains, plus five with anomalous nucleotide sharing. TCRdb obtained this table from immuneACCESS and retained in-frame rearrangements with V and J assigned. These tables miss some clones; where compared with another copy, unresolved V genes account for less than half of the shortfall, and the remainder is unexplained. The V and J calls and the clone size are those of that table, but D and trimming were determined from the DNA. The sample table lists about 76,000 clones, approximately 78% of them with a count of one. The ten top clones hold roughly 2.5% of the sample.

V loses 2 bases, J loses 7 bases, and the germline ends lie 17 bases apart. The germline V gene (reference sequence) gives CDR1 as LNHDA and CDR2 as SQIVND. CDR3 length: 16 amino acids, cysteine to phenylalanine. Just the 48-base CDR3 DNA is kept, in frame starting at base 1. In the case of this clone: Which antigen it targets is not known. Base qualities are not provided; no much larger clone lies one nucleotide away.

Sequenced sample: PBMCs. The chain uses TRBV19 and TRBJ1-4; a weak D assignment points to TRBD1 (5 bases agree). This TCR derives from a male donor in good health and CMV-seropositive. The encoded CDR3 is CASSIRMGHLFEKLFF. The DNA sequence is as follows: TGTGCCAGTAGTATAAGGATGGGGCACCTGTTTGAAAAACTGTTTTTT.